The 13 T cell receptor beta chains below all came from one sample that was sequenced in a study of blood T cell repertoires in COVID-19. Sequenced by immunoSEQ multiplex PCR; TCRdb stores in-frame clones only, minus some. The table includes around 72,000 clones, roughly 90% detected once. The source material was peripheral blood. The receptors were sampled from a woman aged 45-65 years with acute or convalescent COVID-19.

CDR3 coding DNA: TGTGCCAGCAGCTCAAGCACAGTCGAGACCCAGTACTTC. It yields the protein CASSSSTVETQYF. The J gene is TRBJ2-5, the V gene TRBV7-2, with D unresolved. The CDR3 length is 13 residues. V was cut by 4 bases and J by 5 bases, with 11 bases left in between. Germline CDR1 is SGHTA and CDR2 is FQGNSA.

The chain recombines TRBV24-1 with TRBJ2-5, with 8 bases aligning to TRBD1. The germline V gene encodes CDR1 KGHDR and CDR2 SFDVKD. This CDR3 spans 14 amino acids. Unmatched junction bases numbered 4, after V lost 4 bases and J lost 4 bases. The CDR3 nucleotides are TGTGCCACCAGTGAAGGACAGGGCAGAGAGACCCAGTACTTC. Encoded protein: CATSEGQGRETQYF.

The table lists this clone with a count of one. The V gene is TRBV5-8, the J gene TRBJ2-3; 7 nucleotides match TRBD1. V was pared by 4 bases and J by 0 bases, with 8 bases of the junction left unmatched. This CDR3 spans 16 amino acids. Germline values: CDR1 SGHTS, CDR2 YDEGEE. In DNA form, the CDR3 reads TGTGCCAGCAGCCCGACAGGGAAACTTAGCACAGATACGCAGTATTTT. Translating it yields CASSPTGKLSTDTQYF.

The chain's CDR3 is CASSPEDREKLFF. In DNA form, the CDR3 reads TGTGCCAGCAGCCCTGAGGATCGTGAAAAACTGTTTTTT. The genes are TRBV5-4 and TRBJ1-4; D gene uncertain. CDR1 and CDR2 (germline): SGHNT, YYREEE (reference sequence). This CDR3 spans 13 amino acids. V was pared by 4 bases and J by 7 bases, with 11 bases between.

In its sample, this clone was seen a few times. The V gene is TRBV27, the J gene TRBJ1-5; D is perhaps TRBD1 (5 bases). With 5 bases removed from V and 5 bases from J, the gap between germline ends came to 28 bases. The CDR3 runs 19 residues. In germline, CDR1 is MNHEY, CDR2 SMNVEV (reference sequence). CDR3 sequence reads: CASSGSGWRASFRDQPQHF. CDR3 in DNA: TGTGCCAGCAGTGGATCAGGGTGGAGGGCAAGTTTTCGAGATCAGCCCCAGCATTTT.

This chain uses TRBV13 with TRBJ1-3, with a tentative D call TRBD1 (6 bases). V dropped 5 bases and J dropped 4 bases, with 15 bases sitting between them. CDR3 length: 15 amino acids. Germline V gene sequence: CDR1 PRHDT, CDR2 FYEKMQ (reference sequence). For the CDR3, the DNA is TGTGCCAGCAGCGACCGGGACATGAAGGGAAACACCATATATTTT. Its protein product is CASSDRDMKGNTIYF. The whole variable domain, remainder taken from reference TRBV13 and TRBJ1-3, is AAGVIQSPRHLIKEKRETATLKCYPIPRHDTVYWYQQGPGQDPQFLISFYEKMQSDKGSIPDRFSAQQFSDYHSELNMSSLELGDSALYFCASSDRDMKGNTIYFGEGSWLTVV.

This clone was detected once. The chain links TRBV27 to TRBJ1-6; a weak D match, TRBD1 (6 bases). CDR1 is MNHEY, CDR2 SMNVEV, per germline (reference sequence). Trimming removed 8 bases from V and 7 bases from J, with 15 bases in between. The CDR3 extends over 14 amino acids. The CDR3 spells CASGGGSSNSPLHF. DNA for the CDR3: TGTGCCAGCGGGGGGGGCAGTTCGAATTCACCCCTCCACTTT.

V is TRBV4-1 and J is TRBJ1-1; D gene uncertain. This CDR3 contains 13 residues. The germline V gene has CDR1 MGHRA and CDR2 YSYEKL. Deletions cut 1 base from V and 6 bases from J, with 9 bases between. CDR3 residues: CASSQVPGSEAFF. The CDR3 bases are TGCGCCAGCAGCCAAGTGCCCGGGTCTGAAGCTTTCTTT.

The genes are TRBV19 and TRBJ2-3, with a possible D match to TRBD2 (7 bases). In germline, CDR1 is LNHDA, CDR2 SQIVND (reference sequence). V shed 7 bases and J shed 6 bases, with 14 bases lying between them. The CDR3 consists of 13 residues. CDR3 in amino acids: CASNGGLMDTQYF. CDR3 bases: TGTGCCAGTAACGGGGGGCTTATGGATACGCAGTATTTT.

The chain joins TRBV5-6 to TRBJ1-2, with 8 bases aligning to TRBD1. CDR1 is SGHDT and CDR2 is YYEEEE in the germline V gene. The trim removed 4 bases at V and 4 bases at J, leaving 12 bases unmatched. This CDR3 has 16 amino acids. The DNA of the CDR3 is TGTGCCAGCAGCCGACAAGGCAGGGGGCAGAGCTATGGCTACACCTTC. This sequence encodes CASSRQGRGQSYGYTF.

The chain combines TRBV19 with TRBJ2-1, with 8 bases identical to TRBD2. J was trimmed by 5 bases and V by 1 base; bases with no gene match: 7. Germline CDR1 is LNHDA and CDR2 is SQIVND (reference sequence). The CDR3 spans 16 residues. The CDR3 loop reads CASSIGLAGGNNEQFF. As DNA, the CDR3 is TGTGCCAGTAGTATAGGGCTAGCGGGCGGGAACAATGAGCAGTTCTTC. The entire variable domain, with the rest obtained from reference TRBV19 and TRBJ2-1, is as follows: DGGITQSPKYLFRKEGQNVTLSCEQNLNHDAMYWYRQDPGQGLRLIYYSQIVNDFQKGDIAEGYSVSREKKESFPLTVTSAQKNPTAFYLCASSIGLAGGNNEQFFGPGTRLTVL.

CDR3 DNA sequence: TGTGCCAGCAGCTTCGGACTAGCGGGGGGGCCGGTGGGGACCCAGTACTTC. It specifies CASSFGLAGGPVGTQYF. The chain has TRBV5-6 and TRBJ2-5; 15 bases match TRBD2. After removal of 2 bases from V and 7 bases from J, the junction contained 9 bases not matched to a gene. CDR3 length: 17 amino acids. Per germline, CDR1 SGHDT and CDR2 YYEEEE.

The gene calls are TRBV6-5 and TRBJ2-2; tentatively, D is TRBD2 (6 bases). Germline V lookup: CDR1 MNHEY, CDR2 SVGAGI. This CDR3 spans 13 amino acids. V lost 8 bases, J lost 7 bases, and 14 bases lay in between. The CDR3 is CASWEALGGELFF. CDR3 nucleotide sequence: TGTGCCAGCTGGGAGGCCCTGGGCGGGGAGCTGTTTTTT.